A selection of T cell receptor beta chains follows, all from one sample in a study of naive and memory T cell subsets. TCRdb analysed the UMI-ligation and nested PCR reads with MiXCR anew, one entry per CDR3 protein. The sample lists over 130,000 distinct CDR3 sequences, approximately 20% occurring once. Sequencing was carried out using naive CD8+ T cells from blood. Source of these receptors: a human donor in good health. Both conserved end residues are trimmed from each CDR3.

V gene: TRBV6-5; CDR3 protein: ASSIQLAGGISDTQY
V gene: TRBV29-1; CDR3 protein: SVEYRQGLGTDTQY
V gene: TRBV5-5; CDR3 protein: ASSLNWTLRARWGYT
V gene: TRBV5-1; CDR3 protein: ASSQETGRGQPQH
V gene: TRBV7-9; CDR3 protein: ASSFGTGIQETQY
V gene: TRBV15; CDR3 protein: ATKREAYTGELF
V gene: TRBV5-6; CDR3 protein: ASSLGRGSLDIQY
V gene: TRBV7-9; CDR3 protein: ASTPTLTGANSPLH
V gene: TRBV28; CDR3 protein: ASSLVAGIDTGELF
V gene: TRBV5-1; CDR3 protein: ASSAGRGGRSYEQY
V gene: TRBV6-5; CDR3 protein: ASSYVNLGGRAYNEQF
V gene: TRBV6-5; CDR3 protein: ASRWDRTNTEAF
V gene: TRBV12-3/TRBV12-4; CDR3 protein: ASSLRQTHTGELF
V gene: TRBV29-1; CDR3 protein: SVPSAGQNEQF
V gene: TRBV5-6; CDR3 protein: ASSLAKGMVQPQH
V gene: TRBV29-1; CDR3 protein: SVREGLGYEQY
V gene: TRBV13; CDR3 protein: ASSFADSYEQY
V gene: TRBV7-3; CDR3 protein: ASSDNNEQF
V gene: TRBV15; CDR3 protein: ATRISSGSYEQY
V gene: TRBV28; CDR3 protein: ASTLAESTSTDTQY
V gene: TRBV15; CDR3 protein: ATSSPDRVLRQPQH
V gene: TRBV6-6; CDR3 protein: ASSYSEGLETQY
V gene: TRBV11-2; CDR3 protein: ASSPSSGSRNEQF
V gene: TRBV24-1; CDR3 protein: ATSDWTSGAGEQF
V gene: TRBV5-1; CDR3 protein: ASSPGTGVDTQY
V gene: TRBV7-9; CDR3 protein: ASSPSDRTDTQY
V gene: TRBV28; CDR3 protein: ASTQTSGIRGYT
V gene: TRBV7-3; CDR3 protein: ASSVKNTDTQY
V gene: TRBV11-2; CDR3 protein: ASSPRLWAGGTGEWNTQY
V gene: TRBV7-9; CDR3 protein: ASSLGTSFDEQF
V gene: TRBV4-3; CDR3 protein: ASSQNREGSYEQY
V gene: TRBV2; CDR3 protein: ASSGTGNQETQY
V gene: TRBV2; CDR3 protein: ASSERFGQGVNEQF
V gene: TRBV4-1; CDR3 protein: ASSQPGAGQEQY
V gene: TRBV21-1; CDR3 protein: ASSKPQGNSPYEQY
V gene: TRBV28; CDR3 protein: ASCFLAWGDTEAF
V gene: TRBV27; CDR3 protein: ASSLEGGAYNEQF
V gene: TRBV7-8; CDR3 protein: ASSRTDYTGELF
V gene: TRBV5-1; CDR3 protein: ASSSQGWENIQY
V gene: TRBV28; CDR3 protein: ASSFPDTRGGYNEQF
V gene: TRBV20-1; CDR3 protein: SAMGGDRAYEQY
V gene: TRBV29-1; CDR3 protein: SVEDRGTEGLFEQY
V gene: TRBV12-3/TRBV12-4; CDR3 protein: ASSFSWDRVLYNEQF
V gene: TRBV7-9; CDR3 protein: ASSTAAGFGETQY
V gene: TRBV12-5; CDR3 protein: ASGFAQGADMNTEAF
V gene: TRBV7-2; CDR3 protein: ASNPDPWSSYNEQF
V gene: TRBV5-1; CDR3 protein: ASSHLPGQGNSYEQY
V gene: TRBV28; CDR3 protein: ASSLWTGTPPDTQY
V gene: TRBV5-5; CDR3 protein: ASSRYGRDTQY
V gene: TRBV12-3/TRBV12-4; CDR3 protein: ASSLDRVFTEAF
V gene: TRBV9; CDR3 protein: ASSVRDNEQF